Listed below are T cell receptor beta chains from one sample, sequenced in a study of T cells in Graves' hyperthyroidism and ophthalmopathy. MiXCR, applied by TCRdb to the multiplex PCR reads, yields one record per CDR3 protein. This sample has 500,000 to 650,000 distinct CDR3 sequences, with 14% found just once. Sequenced sample: blood. These receptors all stem from a woman aged 40 to 49 with Graves' hyperthyroidism. CDR3s include the opening cysteine and the closing phenylalanine or tryptophan. Each record gives: J gene, V gene, D gene, clone size, CDR3 protein, CDR3 DNA. A D gene is named only where the DNA matches it firmly. Clone size is given for some rows only: seen once, a few or many times, or a class if the clone is expanded.

TRBJ2-7 TRBV11-1 - few CASSDSRYPYEQYF TGTGCCAGCAGCGACAGCAGATACCCCTACGAGCAGTACTTC
TRBJ1-1 TRBV11-2 - many CASSLGGSVGEAFF TGTGCCAGCAGCTTAGGAGGCAGCGTTGGTGAAGCTTTCTTT
TRBJ2-7 TRBV20-1 - many CSANRAGARDEQYF TGCAGTGCTAACAGGGCAGGGGCTAGGGACGAGCAGTACTTC
TRBJ1-6 TRBV3-1 - - CAGSQSSTSPLHF TGTGCCGGCAGCCAAAGCAGTACCTCACCCCTCCACTTT
TRBJ2-2 TRBV27 - many CASSLFTNTGELFF TGTGCCAGCAGTTTATTTACGAACACCGGGGAGCTGTTTTTT
TRBJ2-7 TRBV28 - many CASSLSRRGPYEQYF TGTGCCAGCAGTTTAAGTCGGCGGGGCCCCTACGAGCAGTACTTC
TRBJ2-1 TRBV4-1 TRBD2 - CASSPREDSYNEQFF TGCGCCAGCAGCCCGCGGGAGGACTCCTACAATGAGCAGTTCTTC
TRBJ1-6 TRBV3-1 - many CASSQVSLGGGGSPLHF TGTGCCAGCAGCCAAGTGAGCCTCGGGGGCGGTGGATCACCCCTCCACTTT
TRBJ2-2 TRBV3-1 - few CASSPLTGRMRAGGELFF TGTGCCAGCAGCCCTTTGACAGGGAGAATGCGAGCGGGCGGGGAGCTGTTTTTT
TRBJ2-7 TRBV2 - many CASSYNYEQYF TGTGCCAGCAGTTATAACTACGAGCAGTACTTC
TRBJ2-3 TRBV5-4 TRBD2 - CASSLGGSGITDTQYF TGTGCCAGCAGCTTGGGGGGGAGCGGGATCACAGATACGCAGTATTTT
TRBJ2-1 TRBV18 - few CASSLSWGTLSSYNEQFF TGTGCCAGCTCCCTCAGTTGGGGGACACTGAGCTCCTACAATGAGCAGTTCTTC
TRBJ2-1 TRBV28 - - CASSLRGRNEQFF TGTGCCAGCAGTTTACGGGGGAGGAATGAGCAGTTCTTC
TRBJ2-5 TRBV11-2 TRBD1 once CASSPTRTGQETQYF TGTGCCAGCAGCCCCACCCGGACAGGGCAAGAGACCCAGTACTTC
TRBJ2-3 TRBV3-1 - many CASSQLLRLSSTDTQYF TGTGCCAGCAGCCAACTGTTGCGGCTGTCTAGCACAGATACGCAGTATTTT
TRBJ1-1 TRBV30 TRBD1 many CAWSEGARATEAFF TGTGCCTGGAGCGAGGGGGCTCGGGCCACTGAAGCTTTCTTT
TRBJ2-2 TRBV5-5 - - CASSLEGTFTGELFF TGTGCCAGCAGCTTGGAGGGGACCTTCACCGGGGAGCTGTTTTTT
TRBJ2-2 TRBV3-1 TRBD2 many CASSQDGLALNTGELFF TGTGCCAGCAGCCAAGATGGACTAGCGTTGAACACCGGGGAGCTGTTTTTT
TRBJ2-1 TRBV19 TRBD2 - CASSSGRSPNEQFF TGTGCCAGTAGCAGCGGGAGGTCCCCCAATGAGCAGTTCTTC
TRBJ2-1 TRBV7-2 TRBD2 many CASSLGTSYNEQFF TGTGCCAGCAGCTTAGGGACTAGCTACAATGAGCAGTTCTTC
TRBJ2-3 TRBV20-1 TRBD2 many CSARDVSGHTDTQYF TGCAGTGCTAGAGATGTTAGCGGGCACACAGATACGCAGTATTTT
TRBJ1-6 TRBV28 - many CASSTRGGYNSPLHF TGTGCCAGCAGCACACGCGGGGGATATAATTCACCCCTCCACTTT